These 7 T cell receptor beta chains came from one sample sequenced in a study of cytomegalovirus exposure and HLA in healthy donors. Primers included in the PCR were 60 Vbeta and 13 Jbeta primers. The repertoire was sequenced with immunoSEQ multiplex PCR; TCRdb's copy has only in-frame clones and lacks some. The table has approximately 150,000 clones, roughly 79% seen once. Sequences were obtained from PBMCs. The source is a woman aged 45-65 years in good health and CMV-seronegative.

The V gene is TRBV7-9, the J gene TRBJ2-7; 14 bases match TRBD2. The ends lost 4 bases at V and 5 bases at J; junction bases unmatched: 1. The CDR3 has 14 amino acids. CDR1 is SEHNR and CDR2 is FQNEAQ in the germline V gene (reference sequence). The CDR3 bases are TGTGCCAGCAGCTCGGGACTAGCGGGAGACGAGCAGTACTTC. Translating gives CASSSGLAGDEQYF. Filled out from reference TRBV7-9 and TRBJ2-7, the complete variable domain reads DTGVSQNPRHKITKRGQNVTFRCDPISEHNRLYWYRQTLGQGPEFLTYFQNEAQLEKSRLLSDRFSAERPKGSFSTLEIQRTEQGDSAMYLCASSSGLAGDEQYFGPGTRLTVT.

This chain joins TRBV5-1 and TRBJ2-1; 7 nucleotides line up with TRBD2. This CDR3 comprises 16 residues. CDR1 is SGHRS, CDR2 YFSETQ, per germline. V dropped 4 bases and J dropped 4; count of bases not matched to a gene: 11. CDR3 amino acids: CASSAFLAAFYNEQFF. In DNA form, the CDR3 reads TGCGCCAGCAGCGCATTCCTAGCGGCGTTTTACAATGAGCAGTTCTTC.

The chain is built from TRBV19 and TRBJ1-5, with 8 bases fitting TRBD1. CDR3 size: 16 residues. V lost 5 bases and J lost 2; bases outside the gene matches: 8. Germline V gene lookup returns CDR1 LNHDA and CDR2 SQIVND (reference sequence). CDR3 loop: CASSSPGGAGNQPQHF. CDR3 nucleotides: TGTGCCAGTAGTTCTCCAGGGGGCGCGGGCAATCAGCCCCAGCATTTT. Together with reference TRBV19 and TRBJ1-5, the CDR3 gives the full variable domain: DGGITQSPKYLFRKEGQNVTLSCEQNLNHDAMYWYRQDPGQGLRLIYYSQIVNDFQKGDIAEGYSVSREKKESFPLTVTSAQKNPTAFYLCASSSPGGAGNQPQHFGDGTRLSIL.

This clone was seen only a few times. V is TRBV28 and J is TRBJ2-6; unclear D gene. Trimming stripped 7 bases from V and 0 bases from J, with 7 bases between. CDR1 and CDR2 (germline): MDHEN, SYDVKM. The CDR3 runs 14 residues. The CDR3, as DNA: TGTGCCAGCAATCTTAACTCTGGGGCCAACGTCCTGACTTTC. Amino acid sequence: CASNLNSGANVLTF.

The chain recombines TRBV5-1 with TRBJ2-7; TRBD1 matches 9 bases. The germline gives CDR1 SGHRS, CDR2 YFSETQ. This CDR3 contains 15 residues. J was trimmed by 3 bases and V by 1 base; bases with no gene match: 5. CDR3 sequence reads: CASSLLSGQGYEQYF. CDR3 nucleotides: TGCGCCAGCAGCTTGCTATCGGGACAGGGCTACGAGCAGTACTTC.

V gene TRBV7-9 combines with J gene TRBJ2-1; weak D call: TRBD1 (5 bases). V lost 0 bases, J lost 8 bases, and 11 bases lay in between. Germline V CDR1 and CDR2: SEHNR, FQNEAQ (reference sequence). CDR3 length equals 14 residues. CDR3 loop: CASSLAGQRDEQFF. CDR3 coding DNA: TGTGCCAGCAGCTTAGCGGGGCAGCGAGATGAGCAGTTCTTC. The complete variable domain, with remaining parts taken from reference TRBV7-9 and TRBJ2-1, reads DTGVSQNPRHKITKRGQNVTFRCDPISEHNRLYWYRQTLGQGPEFLTYFQNEAQLEKSRLLSDRFSAERPKGSFSTLEIQRTEQGDSAMYLCASSLAGQRDEQFFGPGTRLTVL.

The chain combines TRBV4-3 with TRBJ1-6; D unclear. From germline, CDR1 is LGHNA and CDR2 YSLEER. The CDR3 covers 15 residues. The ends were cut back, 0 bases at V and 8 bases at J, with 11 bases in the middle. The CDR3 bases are TGCGCCAGCAGCCAAGACGAAGAGGCTTATTCACCCCTCCACTTT. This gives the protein CASSQDEEAYSPLHF.